The 9 T cell receptor beta chains listed next were all sequenced from one sample in a study of T cells expressing NK-cell markers. TCRdb reprocessed the 5' RACE reads and reports one entry per CDR3 protein, with no DNA. Its clone listing holds about 140,000 distinct CDR3 sequences. The material sequenced was blood T cells: a sorted CD56 or NKG2C T cell subset, CD4+ or CD8+ T cells, or bulk PBMC T cells (not recorded which). All receptors come from a man between 18 and 29 years old in good health.

This rearrangement joins TRBV4-1 to TRBJ1-5; TCRdb selects TRBD1, and the lack of DNA leaves this call unchecked. Germline V gene data show CDR1 as MGHRA and CDR2 as YSYEKL. The CDR3 has 15 residues. The CDR3 here is CASSGGGFGNQPQHF.

V is TRBV20-1 and J is TRBJ1-5; TCRdb outputs TRBD1, but without DNA this stays unchecked. Germline-derived CDR1 and CDR2 are DFQATT and SNEGSKA (reference sequence). The CDR3 contains 14 residues. CDR3 in amino acids: CSATGTGSNQPQHF.

This chain uses TRBV6-2 or TRBV6-3 with TRBJ2-1. CDR3 length: 11 residues. CDR1 is MNHEY, CDR2 SVGEGT, per germline. The CDR3 reads CATKRHNEQFF.

This chain uses TRBV12-3 or TRBV12-4 with TRBJ2-2; TCRdb calls TRBD2, which cannot be checked without DNA. This CDR3 is 15 amino acids long. The CDR3: CASSSTSASTGELFF.

This chain connects TRBV5-4 to TRBJ2-3; TCRdb indicates TRBD1, and absent DNA this call remains unverified. Germline V gives CDR1 SGHNT, CDR2 YYREEE (reference sequence). The CDR3 extends over 15 amino acids. The CDR3 here is CASSLGTDGPDTQYF.

This chain uses TRBV2 with TRBJ2-7; TCRdb gives TRBD2 as the D gene, but with no DNA this cannot be confirmed. Germline lookup yields CDR1 SNHLY and CDR2 FYNNEI. The CDR3 has 15 amino acids. The CDR3 region is CASSEVRDYPYEQYF.

This sequence joins TRBV4-3 and TRBJ2-3. Germline assignment: CDR1 LGHNA and CDR2 YSLEER. The CDR3 loop spans 13 amino acids. The CDR3 here is CASSRSFLDTQYF.

V gene TRBV7-2 combines with J gene TRBJ2-7; TCRdb's D gene call, TRBD1, goes unchecked for lack of DNA. The CDR3 has 16 amino acids. The V gene's germline CDR1 is SGHTA and CDR2 FQGNSA. The CDR3 sequence: CASSLGDKGPPYEQYF.

This rearrangement joins TRBV7-9 to TRBJ2-3. The germline CDR1 and CDR2 sequences are SEHNR and FQNEAQ (reference sequence). The CDR3 runs 12 residues. CDR3: CASSGPTDTQYF.